A single sample is the source of the 25 T cell receptor beta chains below, sequenced in a study of brain T cells in children with intractable seizures. TCRdb's table, derived via immunoSEQ multiplex PCR, lists solely in-frame clones and lacks some. The sample holds 50,000 to 80,000 clones, about 96% seen once. This sample comprised peripheral blood, obtained at surgery. Source of these receptors: a boy less than two years old with focal cortical dysplasia and intractable seizures.

The CDR3 DNA sequence: TGCGCCAGCAGTGACTATGGCTACACCTTC. It is translated as CASSDYGYTF. This chain connects TRBV10-1 to TRBJ1-2; D gene uncertain. V dropped 3 bases and J dropped 4 bases, with 0 bases sitting between them. Germline V gene lookup returns CDR1 WNHNN and CDR2 SYGVQD (reference sequence). This CDR3 has 10 residues.

The V call is TRBV6-5, the J call TRBJ2-7; a weak D match, TRBD2 (6 bases). Germline CDR1 MNHEY, CDR2 SVGAGI. The CDR3 is made up of 14 amino acids. V lost 4 bases, J lost 4 bases, and 14 bases lay in between. The CDR3 here is CASSSLGLIYEQYF. CDR3 nucleotide sequence: TGTGCCAGCAGTTCCCTGGGACTGATATACGAGCAGTACTTC.

The CDR3 spells CASSLRLAGVFSDTQYF. For the CDR3, the DNA is TGTGCCAGCAGCTTACGGCTAGCGGGAGTTTTTTCAGATACGCAGTATTTT. This chain connects TRBV7-2 to TRBJ2-3; 10 nucleotides align to TRBD2. J gave up 4 bases and V 2 bases, and 9 bases lay outside the gene matches. In germline, CDR1 is SGHTA, CDR2 FQGNSA. The length of the CDR3 is 17 residues.

This clone was counted once. The rearrangement joins TRBV27 to TRBJ2-2; unclear D gene. Trimming left V 5 bases short and J 6 bases short, with 10 bases between. Germline assignment: CDR1 MNHEY and CDR2 SMNVEV (reference sequence). CDR3 length equals 13 residues. Here the CDR3 DNA reads TGTGCCAGCAGTCCCTCCTTATCCGGGGAGCTGTTTTTT. This codes for CASSPSLSGELFF.

J is TRBJ2-3 and V is TRBV28; the D gene could be TRBD1 or TRBD2 (5 bases each). V was cut by 4 bases and J by 7 bases, with 15 bases left in between. Germline loops: CDR1 MDHEN, CDR2 SYDVKM. CDR3 size: 14 residues. The CDR3 DNA reads as TGTGCCAGCAGTTCGGGACCACTACGAAATACGCAGTATTTT. Its protein is CASSSGPLRNTQYF.

The chain links TRBV20-1 to TRBJ2-3; D uncertain. Looked up from germline, CDR1 is DFQATT and CDR2 is SNEGSKA (reference sequence). The CDR3 is made up of 10 amino acids. The ends were cut back, 2 bases at V and 6 bases at J, with 3 bases in the middle. CDR3 protein: CSARLDTQYF. The CDR3 DNA reads TGCAGTGCTAGACTGGATACGCAGTATTTT.

The chain couples TRBV27 to TRBJ2-1, with D perhaps matching TRBD1 or TRBD2 (5 bases each). The germline V gene encodes CDR1 MNHEY and CDR2 SMNVEV (reference sequence). The CDR3 totals 17 residues. Trimming removed 2 bases from V and 0 bases from J, with 14 bases in between. CDR3 loop: CASSLLREGSSYNEQFF. In nucleotides, the CDR3 is TGTGCCAGCAGTTTACTACGCGAGGGGAGCTCCTACAATGAGCAGTTCTTC.

The rearrangement joins TRBV5-1 to TRBJ1-2; 9 bases map to TRBD1. The ends lost 4 bases at V and 4 bases at J; junction bases unmatched: 5. The CDR3 has 14 residues. Germline V gene lookup returns CDR1 SGHRS and CDR2 YFSETQ. This chain's CDR3 is CASSPRDRAYGYTF. The CDR3 nucleotides read TGCGCCAGCAGCCCACGGGACAGGGCCTATGGCTACACCTTC.

This clone was observed once. Other DNA sequences in the same sample also yield this CDR3. The chain carries TRBV5-1 and TRBJ2-3; 12 bases are shared with TRBD2. The CDR3 length is 17 residues. J gave up 3 bases and V 3 bases, and 8 bases lay outside the gene matches. Germline values: CDR1 SGHRS, CDR2 YFSETQ. CDR3 sequence (DNA): TGCGCCAGCAGCTCGAGGACTAGCGGGGTAGGGACAGATACGCAGTATTTT. It translates to CASSSRTSGVGTDTQYF.

V gene TRBV6-1 combines with J gene TRBJ1-2, with no clear D. Germline loops: CDR1 MNHNS, CDR2 SASEGT. CDR3 size: 13 residues. Trimming pared 2 bases from V and 4 bases from J, leaving 8 bases between. The CDR3 loop reads CASSERSGYGYTF. CDR3 DNA: TGTGCCAGCAGTGAAAGGTCTGGCTATGGCTACACCTTC.

The chain couples TRBV7-9 to TRBJ1-3; D remains unclear. V was trimmed by 3 bases and J by 0 bases, leaving 12 bases between them. The V gene's germline CDR1 is SEHNR and CDR2 FQNEAQ (reference sequence). The CDR3 totals 16 residues. The CDR3 sequence: CASSFGRASSGNTIYF. The DNA for the CDR3 is TGTGCCAGCAGCTTTGGTCGAGCGTCCTCTGGAAACACCATATATTTT.

This rearrangement joins TRBV6-2 or TRBV6-3 to TRBJ1-5; D call uncertain. CDR1 is MNHEY and CDR2 is SVGEGT in the germline V gene. V was shortened by 3 bases and J by 7 bases, with 7 bases between the two germline ends. This CDR3 has 12 residues. CDR3 amino acids: CASSYFSQPQHF. CDR3 coding DNA: TGTGCCAGCAGTTATTTCAGCCAGCCCCAGCATTTT.

This sequence joins TRBV19 and TRBJ1-2, with 10 bases that match TRBD1. With 7 bases clipped from V and 7 bases from J, the junction kept 9 bases outside the gene matches. Germline V gene sequence: CDR1 LNHDA, CDR2 SQIVND (reference sequence). This CDR3 comprises 14 residues. In DNA, the CDR3 is TGTGCCAGTAAAGCCGGGACAGGGGTTAGTGGCTACACCTTC. Amino acid sequence: CASKAGTGVSGYTF. Using reference TRBV19 and TRBJ1-2 for the parts outside the CDR3, the full variable domain is DGGITQSPKYLFRKEGQNVTLSCEQNLNHDAMYWYRQDPGQGLRLIYYSQIVNDFQKGDIAEGYSVSREKKESFPLTVTSAQKNPTAFYLCASKAGTGVSGYTFGSGTRLTVV.

The chain has TRBV18 and TRBJ2-2; perhaps TRBD1 as D (6 bases). Trimming removed 2 bases from V and 1 base from J, with 8 bases in between. CDR3 length: 15 residues. Germline V gene sequence: CDR1 KGHSH, CDR2 LQKENI. The CDR3: CASSPEQGNTGELFF. In nucleotides, the CDR3 is TGTGCCAGCTCACCAGAACAGGGGAACACCGGGGAGCTGTTTTTT.

The chain joins TRBV5-4 to TRBJ2-3, with 10 bases that match TRBD1. The CDR3 has 18 amino acids. The germline gives CDR1 SGHNT, CDR2 YYREEE (reference sequence). Trimming at V came to 1 base and at J to 2 bases, leaving 10 bases not matched to a gene. The CDR3 nucleotides read TGTGCCAGCAGCTTGCCACGGACAGGGGGATCCAACACAGATACGCAGTATTTT. This sequence encodes CASSLPRTGGSNTDTQYF.

J is TRBJ2-7 and V is TRBV28, with 9 bases matching TRBD1. The V and J ends lost 5 bases and 4 bases, in that order; junction bases with no gene match: 9. Looked up from germline, CDR1 is MDHEN and CDR2 is SYDVKM. The length of the CDR3 is 15 residues. The CDR3 is CASSQTGGRIYEQYF. CDR3 DNA: TGTGCCAGCAGTCAAACAGGGGGCAGAATTTACGAGCAGTACTTC.

The rearrangement links TRBV11-2 to TRBJ2-7, with TRBD2 identical over 7 bases. Germline V lookup: CDR1 SGHAT, CDR2 FQNNGV. The V segment lost 0 bases and the J segment 3 bases; nucleotides outside the gene matches: 8. This CDR3 spans 16 amino acids. The chain's CDR3 is CASSLESSGVDYEQYF. The CDR3 DNA is TGTGCCAGCAGCTTAGAGTCTAGCGGTGTGGACTACGAGCAGTACTTC.

V gene TRBV9 combines with J gene TRBJ1-2; unclear D gene. Trimming stripped 0 bases from V and 2 bases from J, with 14 bases between. Looked up from germline, CDR1 is SGDLS and CDR2 is YYNGEE. CDR3 length equals 16 residues. The CDR3 DNA is TGTGCCAGCAGCGTAGAGCCCACCTTAACCAACTATGGCTACACCTTC. This encodes CASSVEPTLTNYGYTF.

This clone came up once. This chain links TRBV4-2 with TRBJ2-7; a weak D match, TRBD2 (5 bases). Trimming removed 0 bases from V and 4 bases from J, with 7 bases in between. This CDR3 has 13 residues. The germline CDR1 and CDR2 sequences are LGHNA and YNFKEQ. CDR3 DNA: TGTGCCAGCAGCCAAGATGGCGGGTACGAGCAGTACTTC. It encodes CASSQDGGYEQYF.

The chain uses TRBV18 and TRBJ1-1; D call uncertain. Germline CDR1 is KGHSH and CDR2 is LQKENI. The CDR3 sequence is 12 residues long. Trimming pared 2 bases from V and 6 bases from J, leaving 7 bases between. Here the CDR3 DNA reads TGTGCCAGCTCACCATCCGGGGCTGAAGCTTTCTTT. Translated, it gives CASSPSGAEAFF.

V gene TRBV27 combines with J gene TRBJ1-1; 10 bases are a match to TRBD1. Germline CDR1 reads MNHEY; CDR2 reads SMNVEV (reference sequence). This CDR3 has 15 amino acids. J gave up 0 bases and V 6 bases, and 4 bases lay outside the gene matches. The CDR3 here is CASSRDRGLNTEAFF. The CDR3 DNA sequence: TGTGCCAGCAGCCGCGACAGGGGGCTGAACACTGAAGCTTTCTTT.

CDR3 in amino acids: CASSLPAADQFF. The CDR3 DNA is TGTGCCAGCAGTCTCCCGGCCGCAGACCAGTTCTTC. The V call is TRBV12-3 or TRBV12-4, the J call TRBJ2-1; no firm D call. Trimming shortened V by 5 bases and J by 13 bases, and 15 bases separated the two germline ends. The CDR3 is 12 residues long.

This chain connects TRBV5-1 to TRBJ1-2; 8 bases fit TRBD1. The length of the CDR3 is 17 residues. Germline CDR1 is SGHRS and CDR2 is YFSETQ. V dropped 2 bases and J dropped 2; count of bases not matched to a gene: 11. The CDR3 loop is CASSLNLRTGPNYGYTF. As DNA, the CDR3 is TGCGCCAGCAGCTTAAACCTGAGGACAGGGCCCAACTATGGCTACACCTTC.

This clone came up once. The V and J genes are TRBV7-2 and TRBJ2-4, with 10 positions matching TRBD2. The CDR3 length is 15 residues. Germline V CDR1 and CDR2: SGHTA, FQGNSA. V shed 2 bases and J 5 bases; nucleotides not matched to a gene: 3. CDR3: CASSLSGRDENIQYF. CDR3 DNA sequence: TGTGCCAGCAGCTTAAGCGGGAGGGACGAAAACATTCAGTACTTC.

The chain is built from TRBV5-5 and TRBJ1-2; TRBD1 is a possible D gene (5 bases). CDR1 is SGHKS, CDR2 YYEKEE, per germline (reference sequence). The CDR3 extends over 15 amino acids. V was pared by 0 bases and J by 0 bases, with 9 bases between. CDR3 sequence (DNA): TGTGCCAGCAGCTTGGGGGGCGGAACTAACTATGGCTACACCTTC. It specifies CASSLGGGTNYGYTF. The full variable domain, with the rest looked up from reference TRBV5-5 and TRBJ1-2, is DAGVTQSPTHLIKTRGQQVTLRCSPISGHKSVSWYQQVLGQGPQFIFQYYEKEERGRGNFPDRFSARQFPNYSSELNVNALLLGDSALYLCASSLGGGTNYGYTFGSGTRLTVV.